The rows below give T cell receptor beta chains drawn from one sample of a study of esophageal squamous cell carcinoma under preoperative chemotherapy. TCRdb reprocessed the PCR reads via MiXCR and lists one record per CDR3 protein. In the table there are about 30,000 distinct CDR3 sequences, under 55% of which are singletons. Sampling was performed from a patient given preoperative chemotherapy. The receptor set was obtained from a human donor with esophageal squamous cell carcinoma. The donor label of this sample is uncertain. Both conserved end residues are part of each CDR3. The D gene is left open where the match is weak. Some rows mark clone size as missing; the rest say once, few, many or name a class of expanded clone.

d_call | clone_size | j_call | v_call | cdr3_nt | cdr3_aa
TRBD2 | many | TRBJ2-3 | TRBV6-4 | TGTGCCAGCATAGCGGGAGGGGGAGGGCAGTATTTT | CASIAGGGGQYF
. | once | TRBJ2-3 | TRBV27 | TGTGCCAGCAGTCACGTGGGGCTCCAGGGTGTAAGTAGAGATGAGCAGTATTTT | CASSHVGLQGVSRDEQYF
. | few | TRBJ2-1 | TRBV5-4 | TGTGCCAGCAGCTTGGCCGACCGAAGCTCCTACAATGAGCAGTTCTTC | CASSLADRSSYNEQFF
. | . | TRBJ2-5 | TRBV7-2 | TGTGCCAGCAGCTTAGGATTCGCGGGCCAAGATACCCAGTACTTC | CASSLGFAGQDTQYF
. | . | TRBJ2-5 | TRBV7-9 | TGTGCCAGCAGCTTAATGGAACGAGCGGAGACCTGGTACTTC | CASSLMERAETWYF
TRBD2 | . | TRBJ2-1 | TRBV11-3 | TGTGCCAGCAGCTTTCCCGGGACTAGCCCCGAAAATGAGCAGTTCTTC | CASSFPGTSPENEQFF
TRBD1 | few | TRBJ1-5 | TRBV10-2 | TGCGCCAGCAGCCCGGGACAGGCGTTCAATCAGCCCCAGCATTTT | CASSPGQAFNQPQHF
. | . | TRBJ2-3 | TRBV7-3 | TGTGCCAGCGGCTTGGGGCTGGGAGACACAAACATTCAGTATTTT | CASGLGLGDTNIQYF
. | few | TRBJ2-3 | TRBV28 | TGTGCCAGCAACATAAACACAGATACGCAGTATTTT | CASNINTDTQYF
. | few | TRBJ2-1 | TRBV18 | TGTGCCAGCTCACCGGTCCCCGGCAATGAGCAGTTCTTC | CASSPVPGNEQFF
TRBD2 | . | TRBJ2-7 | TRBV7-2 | TGTGCCAGCAGCTCACCCCCCATGCTAGCGGGAGAAGACGAGCAGTACTTC | CASSSPPMLAGEDEQYF
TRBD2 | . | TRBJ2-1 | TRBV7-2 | TGTGCCAGCAGCACCTCGGCGGGAGGGGGAGTCAATGAGCAGTTCTTC | CASSTSAGGGVNEQFF
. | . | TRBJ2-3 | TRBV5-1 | TGCGCCAGCAGCTTTGAGGGAGAAGCAGATACGCAGTATTTT | CASSFEGEADTQYF
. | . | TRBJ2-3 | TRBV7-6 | TGTGCCAGCGGCCGGTACGGGCGTGACCCAGATACGCAGTATTTT | CASGRYGRDPDTQYF
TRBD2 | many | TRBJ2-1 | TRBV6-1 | TGTGCCAGCAGAGACCTAGCGGGAAATGAGCAGTTCTTC | CASRDLAGNEQFF
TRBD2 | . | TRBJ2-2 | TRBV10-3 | TGTGCCATCAGCGGTAGCGGGAGGGCCGGGAGCACCGGGGAGCTGTTTTTT | CAISGSGRAGSTGELFF
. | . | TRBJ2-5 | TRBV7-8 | TGTGCCGGGGGGCTCGGGGGGCGTGACCCAGAGACCCAGTACTTC | CAGGLGGRDPETQYF
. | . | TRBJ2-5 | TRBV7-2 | TGTGCCAGCGGCAGACCCAGGGGCCCAGAGTCCCAGTACTTC | CASGRPRGPESQYF
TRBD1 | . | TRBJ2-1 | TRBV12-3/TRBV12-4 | TGTGCCAGCAGTGGGACAGGGGTCTACAATGAGCAGTTCTTC | CASSGTGVYNEQFF
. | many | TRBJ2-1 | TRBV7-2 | TGTGCCAGCAGCTTAGCGAGAGCGTCCTACGAGCAGTTCTTC | CASSLARASYEQFF
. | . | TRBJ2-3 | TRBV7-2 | TGTGCCAGCAGGCGGCTGGGAGGGAGTGGGACAGATACGCAGTATTTC | CASRRLGGSGTDTQYF
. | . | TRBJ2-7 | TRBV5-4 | TGTGCCAGCAGCCGTAGACCAGACCCACCCTACGAGCAGTACTTC | CASSRRPDPPYEQYF
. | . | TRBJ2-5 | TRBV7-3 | TGTGCCAGCTCCCCGGTGGGGGTGGTAGGAGAGACCCGGTACTTC | CASSPVGVVGETRYF
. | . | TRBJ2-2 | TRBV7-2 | TGTGCCAGCAGCTCGGCGACTCCGAACACCGGGGAGCTGTTTTTT | CASSSATPNTGELFF
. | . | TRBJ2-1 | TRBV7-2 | TGTGCCAGCAGCTTAGACAGGGCCCACGAGCAGTTCTTC | CASSLDRAHEQFF
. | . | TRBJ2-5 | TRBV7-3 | TGTGCCAGTTGCTTGGTGCCCGGGGGACGTGACCAAGAGACCCAGTACTTC | CASCLVPGGRDQETQYF
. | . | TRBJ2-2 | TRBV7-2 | TGTGCCCTGGGCTTTCAGGCTGTGAGCACAGATAAGCTGTATTTT | CALGFQAVSTDKLYF
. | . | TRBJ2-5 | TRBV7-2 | TGTGCCAGCAGCAAGGGGATCGCGGGCCGGGGGACAGATACCCAGTACTTC | CASSKGIAGRGTDTQYF
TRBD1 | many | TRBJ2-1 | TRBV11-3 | TGTGCCAGCAGCTTGGACAGGGGATACAATGAGCAGTTCTTC | CASSLDRGYNEQFF
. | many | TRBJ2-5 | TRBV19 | TGTGCCAGTAGCCCCCGAACCGTCAGCACCCAGTACTTC | CASSPRTVSTQYF
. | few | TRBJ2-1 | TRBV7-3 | TGTGCCAGCAGCTTAGGCTCGGGTCAATCCCTCCTCAATGAGCAGTTCTTC | CASSLGSGQSLLNEQFF
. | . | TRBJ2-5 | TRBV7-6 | TGTGCCAGCAGCTCGGGCCCTTCGGAGACCCAGTACTTC | CASSSGPSETQYF
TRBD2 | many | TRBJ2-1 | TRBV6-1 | TGTGCCAGCAGTGCAGCGGGGAATGAGCAGTTCTTC | CASSAAGNEQFF
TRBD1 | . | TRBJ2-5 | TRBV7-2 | TGTGCCAGCAGTTCCGGGACAGGGGTCGGAGAGCAGTACTTC | CASSSGTGVGEQYF
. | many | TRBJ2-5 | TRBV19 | TGTGCCACCGGGACGGAAGGGGAGACCCAGTACTTC | CATGTEGETQYF
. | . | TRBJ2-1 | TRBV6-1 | TGTGCCAGCACCCAAAGGGGGGCTGAGCAGTTCTTC | CASTQRGAEQFF